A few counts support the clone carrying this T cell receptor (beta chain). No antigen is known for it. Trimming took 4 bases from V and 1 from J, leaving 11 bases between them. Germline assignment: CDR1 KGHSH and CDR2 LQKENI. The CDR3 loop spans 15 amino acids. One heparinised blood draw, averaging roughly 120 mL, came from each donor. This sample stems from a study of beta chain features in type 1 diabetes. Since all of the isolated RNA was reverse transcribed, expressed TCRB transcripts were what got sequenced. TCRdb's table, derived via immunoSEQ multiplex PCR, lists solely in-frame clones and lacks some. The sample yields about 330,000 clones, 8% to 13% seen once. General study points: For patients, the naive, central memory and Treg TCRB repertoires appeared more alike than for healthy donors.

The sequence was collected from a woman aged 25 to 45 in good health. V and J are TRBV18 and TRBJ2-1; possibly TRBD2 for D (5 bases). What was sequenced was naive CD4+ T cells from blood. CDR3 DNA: TGTGCCAGCTCACGGGGAGAGGGATCCTACAATGAGCAGTTCTTC. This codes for CASSRGEGSYNEQFF.